The 10 T cell receptor beta chains given below trace back to one sample, sequenced in a study of blood T cells in healthy people across ages. A second PCR of about 7 to 11 cycles used a sample-barcoded 5' primer and a J-beta primer mix. TCRdb passed the 5' RACE reads through MiXCR, listing each CDR3 protein once. Of some 1,500,000 distinct CDR3 sequences in the sample, less than 45% were seen once. Sequenced material: blood. These TCRs come from a woman aged 18-29 years in good health.

The V gene is TRBV20-1, the J gene TRBJ2-1; 10 nucleotides agree with TRBD2. The CDR3 has 15 residues. The germline gives CDR1 DFQATT, CDR2 SNEGSKA (reference sequence). J lost 7 bases, V lost 0 bases, and 6 bases had no gene match. The CDR3 protein is CSARDQREGLNEQFF. Written as DNA, the CDR3 is TGCAGTGCTAGAGATCAGCGGGAGGGCCTAAATGAGCAGTTCTTC.

This clonotype was detected ten times or more. The rearrangement uses TRBV6-6 and TRBJ1-4; no clear D gene. Germline CDR1 MNHNY, CDR2 SVGAGI (reference sequence). The CDR3 is made up of 13 amino acids. The germline V and J ends were trimmed by 5 bases and 4 bases, with 8 bases remaining between them. The CDR3 DNA follows: TGTGCCAGCAGTGGGTCTGGTAATGAAAAACTGTTTTTT. Translated: CASSGSGNEKLFF.

This chain connects TRBV24-1 to TRBJ2-5, with D perhaps TRBD1 or TRBD2 (5 bases each). This CDR3 spans 14 amino acids. Trimming took 9 bases from V and 4 from J, leaving 17 bases between them. The germline V gene has CDR1 KGHDR and CDR2 SFDVKD. CDR3 nucleotide sequence: TGTGCCACCTCGGGACCGGGATCGGCAGAGACCCAGTACTTC. It translates to CATSGPGSAETQYF.

This clonotype appeared a single time. The rearrangement links TRBV30 to TRBJ1-2, with D maybe TRBD1 (5 bases). V was pared by 0 bases and J by 4 bases, with 9 bases between. CDR1 and CDR2 from the germline V gene are GTSNPN and SVGIG (reference sequence). This CDR3 contains 13 residues. The DNA for the CDR3 is TGTGCCTGGAGTGTACAGACAGCCTATGGCTACACCTTC. Its protein product is CAWSVQTAYGYTF.

This clonotype was recorded a few times. The gene calls are TRBV4-3 and TRBJ1-2; possible D gene TRBD1, 5 bases. Trimming removed 1 base at V and 0 bases at J, with 9 bases between. From germline, CDR1 is LGHNA and CDR2 YSLEER. This CDR3 region has 15 residues. In DNA form, the CDR3 reads TGCGCCAGCAGCCAAGCGGGACTTTCTAACTATGGCTACACCTTC. It translates to CASSQAGLSNYGYTF.

The CDR3 spells CSARETASSYNEQFF. CDR3 nucleotides: TGCAGTGCTAGAGAGACAGCGAGCTCCTACAATGAGCAGTTCTTC. The chain carries TRBV20-1 and TRBJ2-1; D possibly corresponds to TRBD1 (5 bases). This CDR3 contains 15 residues. CDR1 is DFQATT, CDR2 SNEGSKA, per germline (reference sequence). V was pared by 0 bases and J by 0 bases, with 9 bases between.

This clonotype has just a few counts. The CDR3 sequence is CASGRIYNEQFF. The CDR3 nucleotides read TGTGCCAGCGGGAGGATCTACAATGAGCAGTTCTTC. The J gene is TRBJ2-1, the V gene TRBV4-2, with a tentative D call TRBD2 (6 bases). V gave up 8 bases and J gave up 3 bases, with 8 bases separating them. The CDR3 consists of 12 residues. Germline CDR1 LGHNA, CDR2 YNFKEQ.

This sequence joins TRBV3-1 and TRBJ2-3; unclear D gene. The CDR3 contains 12 residues. Germline loops: CDR1 LGHDT, CDR2 YNNKEL (reference sequence). V was clipped by 5 bases and J by 7 bases, with 10 bases between them. CDR3 amino acids: CASSDQLNTQYF. CDR3 DNA sequence: TGTGCCAGCAGCGACCAACTGAATACGCAGTATTTT.

The table lists this clonotype with a few counts. As DNA, the CDR3 is TGTGCCAGCAGCTGGGACGGGACACCAAGCACAGATACGCAGTATTTT. As protein: CASSWDGTPSTDTQYF. The V gene is TRBV27, the J gene TRBJ2-3; maybe TRBD1 (6 bases). The germline V gene encodes CDR1 MNHEY and CDR2 SMNVEV (reference sequence). Trimming removed 6 bases at V and 0 bases at J, with 16 bases between. This CDR3 spans 16 amino acids.

The chain has TRBV5-6 and TRBJ2-1, with a weak D call TRBD2 (5 bases). The germline CDR1 and CDR2 sequences are SGHDT and YYEEEE. This CDR3 has 16 amino acids. V dropped 4 bases and J dropped 5 bases, with 19 bases sitting between them. The DNA for the CDR3 is TGTGCCAGCAGCCCCCCGCTAGCTGAAGGAAACAATGAGCAGTTCTTC. Translating gives CASSPPLAEGNNEQFF.